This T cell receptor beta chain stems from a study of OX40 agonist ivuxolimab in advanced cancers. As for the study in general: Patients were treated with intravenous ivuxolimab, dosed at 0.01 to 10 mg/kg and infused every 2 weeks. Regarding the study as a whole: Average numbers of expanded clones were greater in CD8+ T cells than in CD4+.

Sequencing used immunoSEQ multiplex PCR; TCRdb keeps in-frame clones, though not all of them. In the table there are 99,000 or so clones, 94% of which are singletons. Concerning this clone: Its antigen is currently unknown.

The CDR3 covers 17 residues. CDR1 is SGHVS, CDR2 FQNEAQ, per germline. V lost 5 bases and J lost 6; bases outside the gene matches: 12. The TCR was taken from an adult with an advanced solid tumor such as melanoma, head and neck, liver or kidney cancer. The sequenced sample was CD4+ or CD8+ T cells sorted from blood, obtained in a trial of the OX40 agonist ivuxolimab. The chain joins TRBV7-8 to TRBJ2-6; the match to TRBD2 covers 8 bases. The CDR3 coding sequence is TGTGCCAGCAGCGTCCCGGGAGGGGCAGAAGTGGCCAACGTCCTGACTTTC. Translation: CASSVPGGAEVANVLTF.